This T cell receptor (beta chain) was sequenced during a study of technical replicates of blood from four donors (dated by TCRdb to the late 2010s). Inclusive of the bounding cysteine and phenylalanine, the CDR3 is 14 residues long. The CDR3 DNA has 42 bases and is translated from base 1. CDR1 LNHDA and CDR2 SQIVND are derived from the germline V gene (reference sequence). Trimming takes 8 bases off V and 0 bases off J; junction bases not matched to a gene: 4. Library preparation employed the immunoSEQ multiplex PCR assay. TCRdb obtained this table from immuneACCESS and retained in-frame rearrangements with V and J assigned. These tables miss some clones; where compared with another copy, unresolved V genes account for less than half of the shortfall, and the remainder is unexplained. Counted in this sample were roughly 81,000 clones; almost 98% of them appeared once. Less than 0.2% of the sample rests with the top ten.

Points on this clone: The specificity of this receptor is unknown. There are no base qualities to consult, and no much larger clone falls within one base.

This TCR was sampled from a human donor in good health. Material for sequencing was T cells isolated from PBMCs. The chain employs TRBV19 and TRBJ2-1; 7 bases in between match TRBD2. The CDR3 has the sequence CASGTINSYNEQFF. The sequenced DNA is TGTGCCAGTGGGACTATCAACTCCTACAATGAGCAGTTCTTC.